This TCR beta chain is drawn from a study of vaccination and CD4 T cells after COVID-19. On the study more broadly: Overlapping peptides of the spike proteins of SARS-CoV-2, HCoV-NL63, HCoV-OC43 and HCoV-229E were used for cell stimulation. Study-wide points: With convalescent patients, a median approximately 90% of reactive clones emerged solely after vaccination.

Trimming shortened V by 1 base and J by 6 bases, and 12 bases separated the two germline ends. CDR3 size: 14 residues. Researchers used the Oncomine TCR Beta short-read assay to sequence DNA from cultured CD4+ T cells. Extraction of genomic DNA was performed on cultured CD4+ T cells. TCRdb re-called the PCR reads with MiXCR, one entry per CDR3 protein. The sample shows 20,000 or so distinct CDR3 sequences, approximately 40% of them seen only once. Treatment noted: roughly 11-day PBMC culture with coronavirus spike peptide pools or control peptides (ViraFEST assay). As to this clonotype: Its cognate antigen is unknown.

The source is a human donor who had recovered from COVID-19. This chain joins TRBV12-3 or TRBV12-4 and TRBJ1-2; the D gene is possibly TRBD1 (5 bases). Sequences were obtained from CD4+ T cells from blood, cultured in vitro. DNA for the CDR3: TGTGCCAGCAGTTTAGTAGGGACTCGTCATGGCTACACCTTC. Encoded protein: CASSLVGTRHGYTF.